This T cell receptor (beta chain) comes out of a study of T-cell memory formation after mild COVID-19. Background on the study: Clusters of TCRs were largely donor specific.

CDR1 MNHEY and CDR2 SVGAGI come from the germline V gene. Trimming removed 6 bases from V and 3 bases from J, with 8 bases in between. The CDR3 loop spans 13 amino acids. Points from the study as a whole: Cross-reactive memory seemingly joined, as some responding clones were found in pre-infection memory.

With regard to this clonotype: Its specificity is unknown.

TCR alpha and TCR beta cDNA libraries carrying sample barcodes and UMIs were produced by 5'RACE using constant-segment primers. TCRdb re-called the 5' RACE reads through MiXCR, storing one row per CDR3 protein. The table lists approximately 150,000 distinct CDR3 sequences, more than 14% of them singletons. Specimen: PBMCs or a T cell subset sorted from them (not recorded which). This TCR was sampled from an adult woman who had mild COVID-19 (a few samples of this study predate the infection). Cell type and time point are not known. The chain employs TRBV6-5 and TRBJ2-2; possibly TRBD1 for D (6 bases). The CDR3: CASRGAYTGELFF. Written as DNA, the CDR3 is TGTGCCAGCAGGGGGGCCTACACCGGGGAGCTGTTTTTT.